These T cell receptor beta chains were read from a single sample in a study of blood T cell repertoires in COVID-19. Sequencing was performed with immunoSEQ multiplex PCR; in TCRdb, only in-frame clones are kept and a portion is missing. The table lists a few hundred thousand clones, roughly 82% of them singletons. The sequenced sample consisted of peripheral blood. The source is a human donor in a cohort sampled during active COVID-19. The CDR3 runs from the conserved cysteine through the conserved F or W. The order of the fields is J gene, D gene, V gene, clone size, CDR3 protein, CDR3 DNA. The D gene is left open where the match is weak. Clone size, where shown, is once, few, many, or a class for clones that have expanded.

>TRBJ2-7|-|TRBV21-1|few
CASSTSSSGRAQEQYF
TGTGCCAGCAGCACCTCCTCTAGCGGGAGGGCCCAAGAGCAGTACTTC
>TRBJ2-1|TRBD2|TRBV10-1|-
CASSETGGPSYNEQFF
TGCGCCAGCAGTGAAACGGGAGGGCCCTCCTACAATGAGCAGTTCTTC
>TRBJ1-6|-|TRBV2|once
CASNRQIYNSPLHF
TGTGCCAGCAACCGACAGATCTATAATTCACCCCTCCACTTT
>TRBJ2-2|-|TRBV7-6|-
CASSARDSRTGGELFF
TGTGCCAGCAGCGCCCGGGACTCCAGAACAGGCGGGGAGCTGTTTTTT
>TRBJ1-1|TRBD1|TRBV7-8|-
CASSRLGQAPMNTEAFF
TGTGCCAGCAGCCGCCTGGGACAGGCCCCGATGAACACTGAAGCTTTCTTT
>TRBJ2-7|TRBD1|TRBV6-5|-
CASRLTGTYEQYF
TGTGCCAGCAGATTGACAGGGACCTACGAGCAGTACTTC
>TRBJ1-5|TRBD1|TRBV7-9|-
CASSSPQGGTGSNQPQHF
TGTGCCAGCAGCTCCCCCCAGGGCGGGACAGGGAGCAATCAGCCCCAGCATTTT
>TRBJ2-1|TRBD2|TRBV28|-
CASSLFTSGSSNEQFF
TGTGCCAGCAGCCTTTTTACTAGCGGGAGTTCCAATGAGCAGTTCTTC
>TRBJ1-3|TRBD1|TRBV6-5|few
CASKQGAHSGNTIYF
TGTGCCAGCAAACAGGGGGCCCACTCTGGAAACACCATATATTTT
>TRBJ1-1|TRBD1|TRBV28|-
CASSLVPGQGNTEAFF
TGTGCCAGCAGTTTAGTGCCGGGACAGGGGAACACTGAAGCTTTCTTT
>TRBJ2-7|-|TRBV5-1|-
CASSLSQSTYEQYF
TGCGCCAGCAGCTTGTCCCAGTCCACCTACGAGCAGTACTTC
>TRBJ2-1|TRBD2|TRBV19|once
CASRTSGSSSNEQFF
TGTGCCAGTCGGACTAGCGGGAGCTCCTCCAATGAGCAGTTCTTC
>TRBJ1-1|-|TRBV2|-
CASSEIGVAPEAFF
TGTGCCAGCAGTGAAATAGGGGTGGCACCTGAAGCTTTCTTT
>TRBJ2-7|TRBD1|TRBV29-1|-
CSVSSTGSYEQYF
TGCAGCGTTTCATCGACAGGGTCTTACGAGCAGTACTTC
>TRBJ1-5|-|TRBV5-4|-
CASSPGPPGNQPQHF
TGTGCCAGCAGCCCCGGTCCCCCGGGCAATCAGCCCCAGCATTTT
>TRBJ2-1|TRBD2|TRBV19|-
CASSTNLLAGGPNEQFF
TGTGCCAGTAGTACCAACTTACTAGCGGGAGGGCCGAATGAGCAGTTCTTC
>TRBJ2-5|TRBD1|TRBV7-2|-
CASSQRDRGPETQYF
TGTGCCAGCAGCCAACGGGACAGGGGTCCAGAGACCCAGTACTTC
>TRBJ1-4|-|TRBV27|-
CASSLAGARREKLFF
TGTGCCAGCAGTCTTGCAGGGGCCCGGAGGGAAAAACTGTTTTTT
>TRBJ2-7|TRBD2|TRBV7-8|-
CASSPSSLSGRSYEQYF
TGTGCCAGCAGCCCGAGTTCCCTAAGCGGGAGAAGTTACGAGCAGTACTTC
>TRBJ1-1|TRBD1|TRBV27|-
CASSSHPGGRGTEAFF
TGTGCCAGCAGTTCCCATCCAGGGGGCCGCGGGACTGAAGCTTTCTTT
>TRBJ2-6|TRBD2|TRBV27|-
CASSPGTSGISGANVLTF
TGTGCCAGCAGTCCCGGGACTAGCGGGATCTCTGGGGCCAACGTCCTGACTTTC